This TCR beta chain was observed in a study of CD8 T cells in Susac syndrome. Reverse transcription of about 0.5 to 1 ug RNA used random hexamers. TCRdb fed the immunoSEQ multiplex PCR reads into MiXCR, producing one record per CDR3 protein. The data show around 150,000 distinct CDR3 sequences, with 94% seen just once and approximately 0.25% held by the top ten. With 6 bases removed from V and 7 bases from J, the gap between germline ends came to 17 bases. Germline assignment: CDR1 DFQATT and CDR2 SNEGSKA (reference sequence). There are 13 residues in the CDR3. To note about this clonotype: Its antigen is still unknown.

Study-level results: TCR sequencing and HLA analysis covered a relatively small number of individuals.

Controls were healthy donors chosen to match patients in age and sex. This receptor was obtained from a human donor in good health. Input material: CD8+ T cells from PBMCs. The chain couples TRBV20-1 to TRBJ2-3, with a possible D match to TRBD1 (5 bases). CDR3 DNA: TGCAGTGCCATAAGGGGTACGCAAAATACGCAGTATTTT. As protein: CSAIRGTQNTQYF.